In this sample, the clone carrying this T cell receptor beta chain turned up a few times. These data belong to a study of T-cell memory formation after mild COVID-19. The CDR3 length is 14 residues. Trimming removed 5 bases at V and 4 bases at J, with 9 bases between. TCRdb recomputed calls from the 5' RACE reads with MiXCR, one row per CDR3 protein. The sample yields some 54,000 distinct CDR3 sequences, more than 8% seen once. The chain has TRBV12-3 or TRBV12-4 and TRBJ2-6, with a tentative D call TRBD2 (6 bases). Input material: PBMCs or a T cell subset sorted from them (not recorded which). The sequence came from a man in his late teens or twenties who had mild COVID-19 (a few samples of this study predate the infection). Cell type and time point are not known. The CDR3: CASSLGGGANVLTF. In DNA, the CDR3 is TGTGCCAGCAGTCTCGGGGGAGGGGCCAACGTCCTGACTTTC.